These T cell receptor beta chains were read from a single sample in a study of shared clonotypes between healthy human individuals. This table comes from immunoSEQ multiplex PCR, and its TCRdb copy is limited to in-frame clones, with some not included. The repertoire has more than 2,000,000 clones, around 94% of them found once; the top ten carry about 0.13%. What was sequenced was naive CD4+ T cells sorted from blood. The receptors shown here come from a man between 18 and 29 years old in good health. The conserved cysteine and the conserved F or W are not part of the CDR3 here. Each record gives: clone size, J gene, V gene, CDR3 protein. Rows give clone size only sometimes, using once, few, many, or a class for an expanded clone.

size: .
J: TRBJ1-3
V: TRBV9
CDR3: ASSEPGQGADTIY

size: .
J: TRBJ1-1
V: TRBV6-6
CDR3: ATTGDMNTEAF

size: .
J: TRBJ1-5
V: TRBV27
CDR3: ASSGGTGPGGPQH

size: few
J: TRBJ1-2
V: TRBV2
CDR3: ASSVDRHNYGYT

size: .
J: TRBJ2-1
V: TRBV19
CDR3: ASSITSGGKVYEQF

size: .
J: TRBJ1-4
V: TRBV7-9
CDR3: ASSLEGSATNEKLF

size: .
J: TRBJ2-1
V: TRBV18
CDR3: ASSPALRSYNEQF

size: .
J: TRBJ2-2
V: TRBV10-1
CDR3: ASGTSGSTGELF

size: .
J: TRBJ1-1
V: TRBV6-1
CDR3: ASSRTVGMTEAF

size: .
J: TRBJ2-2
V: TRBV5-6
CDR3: ASSFRVNTGELF

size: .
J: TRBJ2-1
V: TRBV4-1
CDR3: ASSQALTSGGGEQF

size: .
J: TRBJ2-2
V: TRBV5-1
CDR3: ASSLDPGTRNTGELF

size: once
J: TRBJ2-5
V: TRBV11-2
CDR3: ASSLETGVQY

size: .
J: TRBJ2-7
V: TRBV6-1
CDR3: ASSVEGNYEQY

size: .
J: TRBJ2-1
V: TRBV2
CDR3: ASTSDSYNEQF

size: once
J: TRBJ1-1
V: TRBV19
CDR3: ASRDRGNTEAF

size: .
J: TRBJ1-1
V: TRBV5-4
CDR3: ASSLGVRETSTEAF